These 22 T cell receptor beta chains share one sample of origin, sequenced in a study of PD-1 blockade in classical Hodgkin lymphoma (TCRdb year 2020). Receptors were amplified or captured by the immunoSEQ multiplex PCR assay. In its TCRdb copy, this immuneACCESS table keeps in-frame sequences only and misses some clones. Where compared with another copy, unresolved V genes explain less than half of these, and the others have no known cause. This sample holds around 21,000 clones; over 65% were observed only once. 7.3% of the sample is in the top ten clones. The time point label, read with the paper, signifies: cycle 4 day 1 (C4D1), after more than five weeks of nivolumab. Relapse after autologous stem cell transplantation had occurred in all trial patients, and cohorts A, B and C were distinguished by prior brentuximab vedotin exposure. CD8+ T cells were purified from thawed PBMCs by magnetic negative selection with a Miltenyi CD8+ T cell isolation kit.

The sequencing here drew on CD8+ T cells from blood, taken before the fourth cycle of nivolumab. The receptor source for this set is a human donor with classical Hodgkin lymphoma.

The J gene is TRBJ1-1, the V gene TRBV28; no definite D call. Germline-derived CDR1 and CDR2 are MDHEN and SYDVKM. The CDR3 has 12 residues. Trimming left V 7 bases short and J 0 bases short, with 6 bases between. The DNA for the CDR3 is TGTGCCAGCACAGTAATGAACACTGAAGCTTTCTTT. Translating gives CASTVMNTEAFF.

The chain couples TRBV11-2 to TRBJ1-6; no clear D gene. The CDR3 has 14 residues. The germline CDR1 and CDR2 sequences are SGHAT and FQNNGV. Trimming left V 4 bases short and J 7 bases short, with 11 bases between. The CDR3 reads CASSSSGSNSPLHF. The CDR3 DNA reads TGTGCCAGCAGCTCCTCCGGGTCAAATTCACCCCTCCACTTT.

The gene calls are TRBV14 and TRBJ1-1; D may be TRBD1 (6 bases). The germline V and J ends were trimmed by 0 bases and 1 base, with 12 bases remaining between them. CDR3 length: 16 amino acids. Germline values: CDR1 SGHDN, CDR2 FVKESK. The CDR3 loop is CASSQDKQGGNTEAFF. CDR3 in DNA: TGTGCCAGCAGCCAAGATAAGCAAGGGGGGAACACTGAAGCTTTCTTT.

The genes are TRBV27 and TRBJ2-7; D gene ambiguous. In germline, CDR1 is MNHEY, CDR2 SMNVEV (reference sequence). Trimming removed 6 bases from V and 0 bases from J, with 12 bases in between. The CDR3 contains 14 residues. In nucleotides, the CDR3 is TGTGCCAGCAGCTACTACCTTAGCTCCTACGAGCAGTACTTC. Translated, it gives CASSYYLSSYEQYF.

The V and J genes are TRBV5-8 and TRBJ1-5; D possibly corresponds to TRBD1 (6 bases). This CDR3 has 14 residues. Trimming pared 4 bases from V and 2 bases from J, leaving 10 bases between. Per the germline V gene, CDR1 is SGHTS and CDR2 is YDEGEE. CDR3 sequence (DNA): TGTGCCAGCAGCCCCCGGACAGGCAATCAGCCCCAGCATTTT. Translated, it gives CASSPRTGNQPQHF.

The chain links TRBV30 to TRBJ2-1, with D uncertain. CDR3 length equals 10 residues. In germline, CDR1 is GTSNPN, CDR2 SVGIG (reference sequence). With 6 bases removed from V and 4 bases from J, the gap between germline ends came to 4 bases. CDR3 DNA: TGTGCCTGTCAATACAATGAGCAGTTCTTC. Translation gives CACQYNEQFF.

The genes are TRBV7-2 and TRBJ1-5, with a tentative D call TRBD1 (6 bases). V gave up 5 bases and J gave up 6 bases, with 14 bases separating them. CDR3 length equals 14 residues. In germline, CDR1 is SGHTA, CDR2 FQGNSA. In DNA, the CDR3 is TGTGCCAGCAGCCCGACAGGTTTGGGTCAGCCCCAGCATTTT. It specifies CASSPTGLGQPQHF.

This clone has a handful of counts. The rearrangement links TRBV2 to TRBJ2-7; 7 nucleotides agree with TRBD2. From germline, CDR1 is SNHLY and CDR2 FYNNEI. The CDR3 contains 11 residues. Unmatched junction bases numbered 2, after V lost 8 bases and J lost 4 bases. Here the CDR3 DNA reads TGTGCCAGCCAGGGAGGGTACGAGCAGTACTTC. Its translation is CASQGGYEQYF.

The chain couples TRBV4-3 to TRBJ1-4, with 9 bases aligning to TRBD1. The trim removed 0 bases at V and 4 bases at J, leaving 3 bases unmatched. Per the germline V gene, CDR1 is LGHNA and CDR2 is YSLEER. The length of the CDR3 is 16 residues. The CDR3 nucleotides are TGCGCCAGCAGCCAAGAAGGACAGGGGCTTAATGAAAAACTGTTTTTT. This gives the protein CASSQEGQGLNEKLFF.

The chain couples TRBV4-1 to TRBJ1-4; D may be TRBD1 (5 bases). This CDR3 is 15 amino acids long. Germline loops: CDR1 MGHRA, CDR2 YSYEKL. V lost 1 base and J lost 5, with 11 bases in between. CDR3 sequence: CASSQVTGINEKLFF. CDR3 DNA: TGCGCCAGCAGCCAAGTCACAGGCATAAATGAAAAACTGTTTTTT.

J is TRBJ2-7 and V is TRBV14, with 10 bases lining up with TRBD1. CDR3 length: 14 residues. V lost 4 bases to trimming and J lost 4 bases; unmatched junction nucleotides: 4. The V gene's germline CDR1 is SGHDN and CDR2 FVKESK. CDR3 bases: TGTGCCAGCAGCCCCGACAGGGGGCCGTACGAGCAGTACTTC. Amino acid sequence: CASSPDRGPYEQYF.

A single count supports this clone. The chain recombines TRBV10-2 with TRBJ1-1, with 11 positions matching TRBD1. The CDR3 is 14 amino acids. The germline CDR1 and CDR2 sequences are WSHSY and SAAADI. V lost 5 bases and J lost 6; bases outside the gene matches: 5. CDR3: CASSIGQGASEAFF. The CDR3 DNA reads TGCGCCAGCAGTATTGGACAGGGGGCGTCTGAAGCTTTCTTT.

J is TRBJ1-2 and V is TRBV6-6; 8 bases align to TRBD1. The junction had 8 bases not matched to a gene; V was cut back by 4 bases and J by 4 bases. The CDR3 has 15 amino acids. The V gene's germline CDR1 is MNHNY and CDR2 SVGAGI (reference sequence). The CDR3 DNA reads as TGTGCCAGCAGTTCCGATAGGACAGGGATCTATGGCTACACCTTC. Protein product: CASSSDRTGIYGYTF.

This rearrangement joins TRBV7-8 to TRBJ1-4; D is possibly TRBD1 (5 bases). Germline V CDR1 and CDR2: SGHVS, FQNEAQ. The CDR3 runs to 14 residues. Trimming shortened V by 4 bases and J by 7 bases, and 13 bases separated the two germline ends. This CDR3 is CASSSGGFPEKLFF. In nucleotides, the CDR3 is TGTGCCAGCAGCTCCGGGGGGTTTCCTGAAAAACTGTTTTTT.

A single count supports this clone. The chain combines TRBV6-6 with TRBJ2-3, with D hard to call. CDR3 length: 13 amino acids. CDR1 and CDR2 from the germline V gene are MNHNY and SVGAGI (reference sequence). The ends were cut back, 4 bases at V and 4 bases at J, with 9 bases in the middle. The DNA of the CDR3 is TGTGCCAGCAGTTTAGCAAGGGCAGATACGCAGTATTTT. Its protein product is CASSLARADTQYF.

V and J are TRBV9 and TRBJ2-7; D is perhaps TRBD1 or TRBD2 (5 bases each). V was clipped by 2 bases and J by 2 bases, with 14 bases between them. CDR1 is SGDLS and CDR2 is YYNGEE in the germline V gene. The CDR3 extends over 15 amino acids. The CDR3 is CASSVGDGPTYEQYF. The CDR3 coding sequence is TGTGCCAGCAGCGTGGGGGACGGGCCAACCTACGAGCAGTACTTC.

This clone was seen only once. This chain joins TRBV11-3 and TRBJ2-1, with TRBD2 identical over 12 bases. This CDR3 contains 16 residues. J was trimmed by 2 bases and V by 5 bases; bases with no gene match: 4. From germline, CDR1 is SGHNT and CDR2 YENEEA. This CDR3 reads CASSPRTSGAYNEQFF. CDR3 bases: TGTGCCAGCAGCCCAAGGACTAGCGGGGCCTACAATGAGCAGTTCTTC.

The chain uses TRBV27 and TRBJ2-5; 7 bases match TRBD1. The CDR3 extends over 15 amino acids. The V segment lost 2 bases and the J segment 2 bases; nucleotides outside the gene matches: 5. From germline, CDR1 is MNHEY and CDR2 SMNVEV (reference sequence). CDR3 nucleotides: TGTGCCAGCAGTTTAAGGACAGGAGGACAAGAGACCCAGTACTTC. It translates to CASSLRTGGQETQYF.

This chain links TRBV27 with TRBJ2-5; unclear D gene. The CDR3 has 14 residues. V was trimmed by 2 bases and J by 5 bases, leaving 12 bases between them. The germline gives CDR1 MNHEY, CDR2 SMNVEV (reference sequence). The CDR3 loop reads CASSLVPGGETQYF. The CDR3 DNA sequence: TGTGCCAGCAGTTTAGTCCCGGGTGGGGAGACCCAGTACTTC.

The V and J genes are TRBV14 and TRBJ2-7; the match to TRBD1 covers 8 bases. The CDR3 spans 14 residues. Germline loops: CDR1 SGHDN, CDR2 FVKESK. V dropped 3 bases and J dropped 2; count of bases not matched to a gene: 3. The DNA of the CDR3 is TGTGCCAGCAGCCACGGACAGGGAACCTACGAGCAGTACTTC. This translates into CASSHGQGTYEQYF.

This chain connects TRBV12-5 to TRBJ2-2; D gene ambiguous. V lost 2 bases to trimming and J lost 5 bases, with 18 bases between them. Germline V lookup: CDR1 LGHNT, CDR2 FRNRAP. The CDR3 is made up of 17 amino acids. The CDR3 loop is CASGLYNLTERTGELFF. For the CDR3, the DNA is TGTGCTAGTGGTTTGTACAATCTAACGGAACGAACCGGGGAGCTGTTTTTT. The variable domain in full, with the rest retrieved from reference TRBV12-5 and TRBJ2-2, is DARVTQTPRHKVTEMGQEVTMRCQPILGHNTVFWYRQTMMQGLELLAYFRNRAPLDDSGMPKDRFSAEMPDATLATLKIQPSEPRDSAVYFCASGLYNLTERTGELFFGEGSRLTVL.

The rearrangement uses TRBV7-2 and TRBJ2-5; the D is unclear. Germline CDR1 SGHTA, CDR2 FQGNSA. V dropped 3 bases and J dropped 11 bases, with 13 bases sitting between them. The length of the CDR3 is 12 residues. CDR3: CASSFVWVPQYF. In DNA form, the CDR3 reads TGTGCCAGCAGCTTTGTTTGGGTTCCACAGTACTTC.